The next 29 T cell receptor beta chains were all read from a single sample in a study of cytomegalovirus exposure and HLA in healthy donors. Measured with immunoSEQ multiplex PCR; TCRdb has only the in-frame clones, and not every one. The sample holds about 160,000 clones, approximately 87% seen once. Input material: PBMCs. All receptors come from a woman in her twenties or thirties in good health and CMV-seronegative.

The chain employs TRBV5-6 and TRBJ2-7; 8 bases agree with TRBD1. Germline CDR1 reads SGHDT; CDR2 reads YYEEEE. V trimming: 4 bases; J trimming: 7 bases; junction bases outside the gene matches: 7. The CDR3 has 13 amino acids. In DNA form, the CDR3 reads TGTGCCAGCAGCCATCTACAGGGGGGTGAGCAGTACTTC. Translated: CASSHLQGGEQYF.

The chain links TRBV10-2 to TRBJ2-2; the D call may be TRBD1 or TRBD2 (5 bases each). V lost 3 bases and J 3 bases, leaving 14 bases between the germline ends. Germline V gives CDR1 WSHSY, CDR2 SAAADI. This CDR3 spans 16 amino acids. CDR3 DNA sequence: TGCGCCAGCAGTGACGGGAAGGGGTGGGACACCGGGGAGCTGTTTTTT. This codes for CASSDGKGWDTGELFF.

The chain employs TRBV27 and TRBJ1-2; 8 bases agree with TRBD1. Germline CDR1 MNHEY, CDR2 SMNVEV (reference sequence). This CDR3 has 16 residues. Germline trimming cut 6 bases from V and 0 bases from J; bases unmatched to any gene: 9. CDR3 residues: CASRIGQGATNYGYTF. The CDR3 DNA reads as TGTGCCAGCAGAATAGGACAGGGCGCTACTAACTATGGCTACACCTTC.

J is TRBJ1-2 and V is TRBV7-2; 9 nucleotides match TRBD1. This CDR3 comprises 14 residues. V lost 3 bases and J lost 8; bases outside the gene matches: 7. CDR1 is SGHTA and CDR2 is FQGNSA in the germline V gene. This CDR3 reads CASSLGTGFTGYTF. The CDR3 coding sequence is TGTGCCAGCAGCTTGGGGACAGGGTTTACGGGCTACACCTTC.

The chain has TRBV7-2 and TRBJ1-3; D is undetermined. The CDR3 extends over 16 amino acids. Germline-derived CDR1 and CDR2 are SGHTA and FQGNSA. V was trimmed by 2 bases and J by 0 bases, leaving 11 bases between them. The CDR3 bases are TGTGCCAGCAGCTTAAAACCAGGTCCCTCTGGAAACACCATATATTTT. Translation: CASSLKPGPSGNTIYF.

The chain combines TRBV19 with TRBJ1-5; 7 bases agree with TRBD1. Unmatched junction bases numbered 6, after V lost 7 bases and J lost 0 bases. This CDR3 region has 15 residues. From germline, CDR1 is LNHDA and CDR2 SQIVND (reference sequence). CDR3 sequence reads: CASTRGQYSNQPQHF. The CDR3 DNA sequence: TGTGCCAGTACCCGGGGACAGTATAGCAATCAGCCCCAGCATTTT.

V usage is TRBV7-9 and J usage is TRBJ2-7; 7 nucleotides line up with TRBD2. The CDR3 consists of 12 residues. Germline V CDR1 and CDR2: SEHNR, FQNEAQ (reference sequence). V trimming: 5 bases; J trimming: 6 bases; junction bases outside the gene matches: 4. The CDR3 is CASSPGTTEQYF. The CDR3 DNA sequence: TGTGCCAGCAGCCCGGGGACTACCGAGCAGTACTTC.

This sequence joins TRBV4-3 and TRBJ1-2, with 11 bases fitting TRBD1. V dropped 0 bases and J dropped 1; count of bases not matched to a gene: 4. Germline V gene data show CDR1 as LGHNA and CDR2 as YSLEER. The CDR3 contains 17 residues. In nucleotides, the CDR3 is TGCGCCAGCAGCCAAGATTCCGGGACAGGGGGTAACTATGGCTACACCTTC. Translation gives CASSQDSGTGGNYGYTF.

The CDR3 DNA follows: TGCGCCAGCAGCCAAGGTTTCCCCGGGACAGGGGAAAATGAAAAACTGTTTTTT. Residues: CASSQGFPGTGENEKLFF. This chain connects TRBV5-1 to TRBJ1-4, with 10 bases matching TRBD1. The CDR3 consists of 18 residues. V trimming: 4 bases; J trimming: 5 bases; junction bases outside the gene matches: 14. Germline values: CDR1 SGHRS, CDR2 YFSETQ.

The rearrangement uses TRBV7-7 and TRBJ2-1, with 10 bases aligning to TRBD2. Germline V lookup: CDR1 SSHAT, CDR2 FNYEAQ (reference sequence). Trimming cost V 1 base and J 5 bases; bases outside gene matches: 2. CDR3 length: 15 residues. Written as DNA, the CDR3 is TGTGCCAGCAGCTTAGTAGCGGGGGGAAACAATGAGCAGTTCTTC. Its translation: CASSLVAGGNNEQFF. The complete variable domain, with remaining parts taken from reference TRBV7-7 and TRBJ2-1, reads GAGVSQSPRYKVTKRGQDVTLRCDPISSHATLYWYQQALGQGPEFLTYFNYEAQPDKSGLPSDRFSAERPEGSISTLTIQRTEQRDSAMYRCASSLVAGGNNEQFFGPGTRLTVL.

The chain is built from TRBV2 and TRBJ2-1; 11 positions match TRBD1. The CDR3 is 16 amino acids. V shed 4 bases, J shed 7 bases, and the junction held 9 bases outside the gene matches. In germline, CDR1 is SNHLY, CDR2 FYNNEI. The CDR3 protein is CASSVFRDRGVNEQFF. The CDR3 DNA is TGTGCCAGCAGTGTATTTCGGGACAGGGGGGTGAATGAGCAGTTCTTC.

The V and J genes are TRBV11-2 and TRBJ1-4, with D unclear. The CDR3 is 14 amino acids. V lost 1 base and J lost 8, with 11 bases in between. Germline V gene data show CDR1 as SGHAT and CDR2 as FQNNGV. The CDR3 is CASSLGHVVEKLFF. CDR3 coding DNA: TGTGCCAGCAGCTTAGGCCATGTGGTAGAAAAACTGTTTTTT.

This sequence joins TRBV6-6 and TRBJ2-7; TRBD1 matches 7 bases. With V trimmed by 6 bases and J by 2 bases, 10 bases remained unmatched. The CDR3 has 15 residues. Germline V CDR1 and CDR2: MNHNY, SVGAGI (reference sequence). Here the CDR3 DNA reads TGTGCCAGCAGGCCTATAGGACAGGTAACCTACGAGCAGTACTTC. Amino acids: CASRPIGQVTYEQYF.

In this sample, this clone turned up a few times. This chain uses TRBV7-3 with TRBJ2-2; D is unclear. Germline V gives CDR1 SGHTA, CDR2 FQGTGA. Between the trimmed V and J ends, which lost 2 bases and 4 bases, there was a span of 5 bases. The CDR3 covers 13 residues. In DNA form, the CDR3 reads TGTGCCAGCAGCTTACAGGTCACCGGGGAGCTGTTTTTT. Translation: CASSLQVTGELFF.

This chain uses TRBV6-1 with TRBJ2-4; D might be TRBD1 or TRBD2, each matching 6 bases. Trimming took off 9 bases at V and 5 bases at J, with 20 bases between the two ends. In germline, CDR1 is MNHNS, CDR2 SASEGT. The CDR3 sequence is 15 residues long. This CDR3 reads CASGGGHRLENIQYF. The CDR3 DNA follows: TGTGCCAGTGGAGGGGGACACAGGTTGGAAAACATTCAGTACTTC.

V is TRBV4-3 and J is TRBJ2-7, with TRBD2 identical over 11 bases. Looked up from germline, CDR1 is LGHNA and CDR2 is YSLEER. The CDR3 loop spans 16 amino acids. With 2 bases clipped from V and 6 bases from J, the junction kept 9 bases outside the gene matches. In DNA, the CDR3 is TGCGCCAGCAGCCAAAGTGCACTAGCGGGAGTCCCCGAGCAGTACTTC. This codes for CASSQSALAGVPEQYF.

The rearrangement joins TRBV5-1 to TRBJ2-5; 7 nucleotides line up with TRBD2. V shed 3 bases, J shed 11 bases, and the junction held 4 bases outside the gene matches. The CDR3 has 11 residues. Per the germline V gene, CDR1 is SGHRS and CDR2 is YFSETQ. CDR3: CASSWPGGQYF. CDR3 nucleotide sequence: TGCGCCAGCAGCTGGCCGGGGGGTCAGTACTTC.

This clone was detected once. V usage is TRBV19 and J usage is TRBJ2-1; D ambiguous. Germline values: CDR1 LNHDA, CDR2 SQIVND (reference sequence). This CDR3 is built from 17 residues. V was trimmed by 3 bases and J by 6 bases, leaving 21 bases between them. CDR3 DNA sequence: TGTGCCAGTAGTATTTCGATTTTTGGGCCGACCCTCAATGAGCAGTTCTTC. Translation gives CASSISIFGPTLNEQFF.

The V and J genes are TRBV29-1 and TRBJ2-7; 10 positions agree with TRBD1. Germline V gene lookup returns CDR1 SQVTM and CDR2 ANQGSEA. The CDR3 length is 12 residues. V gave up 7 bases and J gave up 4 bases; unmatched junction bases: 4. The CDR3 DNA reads TGCAGCGGGCGGACAGGGGGATACGAGCAGTACTTC. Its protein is CSGRTGGYEQYF.

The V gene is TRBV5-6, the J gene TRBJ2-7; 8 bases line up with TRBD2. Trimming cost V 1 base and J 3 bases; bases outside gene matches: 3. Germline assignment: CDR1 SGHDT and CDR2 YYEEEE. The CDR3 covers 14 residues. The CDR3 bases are TGTGCCAGCAGCTTGCAAAGCGGGAGCTACGAGCAGTACTTC. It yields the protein CASSLQSGSYEQYF.

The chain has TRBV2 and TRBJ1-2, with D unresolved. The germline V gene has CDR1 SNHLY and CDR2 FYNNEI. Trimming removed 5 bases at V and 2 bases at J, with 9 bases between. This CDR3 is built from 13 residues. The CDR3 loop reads CASSLDVNYGYTF. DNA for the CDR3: TGTGCCAGCAGTCTGGATGTGAACTATGGCTACACCTTC.

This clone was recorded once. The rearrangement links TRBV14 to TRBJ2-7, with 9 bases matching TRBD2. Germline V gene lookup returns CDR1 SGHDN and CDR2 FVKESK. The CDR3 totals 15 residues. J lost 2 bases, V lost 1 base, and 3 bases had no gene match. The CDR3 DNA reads TGTGCCAGCAGCCAAGGGACTAGCGTAACCTACGAGCAGTACTTC. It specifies CASSQGTSVTYEQYF.

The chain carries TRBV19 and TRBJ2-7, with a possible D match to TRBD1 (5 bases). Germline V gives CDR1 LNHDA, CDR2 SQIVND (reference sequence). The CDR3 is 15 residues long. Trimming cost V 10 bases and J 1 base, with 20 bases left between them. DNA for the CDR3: TGTGCCACGAAACCTTCCTCAGGGATATCCTACGAGCAGTACTTC. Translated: CATKPSSGISYEQYF.

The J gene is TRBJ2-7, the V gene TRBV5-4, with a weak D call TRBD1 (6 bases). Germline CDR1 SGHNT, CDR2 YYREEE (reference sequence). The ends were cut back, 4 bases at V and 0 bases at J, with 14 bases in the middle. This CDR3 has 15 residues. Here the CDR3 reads CASSVGGGDSYEQYF. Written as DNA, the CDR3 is TGTGCCAGCAGCGTGGGTGGGGGCGACTCCTACGAGCAGTACTTC.

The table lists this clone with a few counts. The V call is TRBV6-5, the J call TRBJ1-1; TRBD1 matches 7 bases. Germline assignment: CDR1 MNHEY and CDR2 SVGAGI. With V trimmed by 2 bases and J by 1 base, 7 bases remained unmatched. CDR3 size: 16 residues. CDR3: CASSYRGRGENTEAFF. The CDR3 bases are TGTGCCAGCAGTTACAGGGGGCGGGGAGAGAACACTGAAGCTTTCTTT.

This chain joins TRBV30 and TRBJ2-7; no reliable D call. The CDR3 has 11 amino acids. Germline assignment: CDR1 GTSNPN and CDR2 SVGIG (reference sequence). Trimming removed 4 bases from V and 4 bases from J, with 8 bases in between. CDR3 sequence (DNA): TGTGCCTGGATGGAAGGTTACGAGCAGTACTTC. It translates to CAWMEGYEQYF.

CDR3 loop: CASSALPSYEQYF. DNA for the CDR3: TGTGCCAGCAGTGCGCTTCCCTCCTACGAGCAGTACTTC. V is TRBV2 and J is TRBJ2-7; the D is unclear. The V gene's germline CDR1 is SNHLY and CDR2 FYNNEI. Trimming took off 4 bases at V and 0 bases at J, with 7 bases between the two ends. The CDR3 sequence is 13 residues long.

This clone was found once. The CDR3 here is CASSYRQGPQGNQPQHF. DNA for the CDR3: TGTGCCAGCAGCTACCGACAGGGCCCTCAGGGCAATCAGCCCCAGCATTTT. The rearrangement uses TRBV7-8 and TRBJ1-5, with TRBD1 matching over 7 bases. Looked up from germline, CDR1 is SGHVS and CDR2 is FQNEAQ. This CDR3 comprises 17 residues. V lost 4 bases to trimming and J lost 2 bases; unmatched junction nucleotides: 11.

The DNA of the CDR3 is TGTGCCAGCAGTTTTGGACAGGGGGCACAGACCCAGTACTTC. Its translation is CASSFGQGAQTQYF. V and J are TRBV27 and TRBJ2-5; 11 nucleotides agree with TRBD1. Germline CDR1 is MNHEY and CDR2 is SMNVEV (reference sequence). CDR3 length equals 14 residues. V lost 3 bases to trimming and J lost 6 bases; unmatched junction nucleotides: 3.